What follows are 30 T cell receptor beta chains derived from one specimen sequenced in a study of human T cells and chemical hapten exposure. TCRdb itself ran the RACE reads through MiXCR, one entry per CDR3 protein. The data show approximately 86,000 distinct CDR3 sequences, 11% seen once. Time point meaning: patch test 3, about 24 weeks after DPC sensitization. The treatment: therapeutic diphenylcyclopropenone sensitization with weekly scalp DPC. The source material was whole blood, sampled in connection with sensitization to the hapten diphenylcyclopropenone (DPC). These receptors originate from a woman in her 30s with alopecia areata. Some clones in this sample may be carry-over from other donors' samples.

Many counts were recorded for this clonotype. This chain connects TRBV18 to TRBJ1-1; D remains ambiguous. V was trimmed by 0 bases and J by 4 bases, leaving 12 bases between them. CDR1 is KGHSH and CDR2 is LQKENI in the germline V gene. The CDR3 loop spans 15 amino acids. The DNA of the CDR3 is TGTGCCAGCTCACCACCGGGCCCCGCGGGCACTGAAGCTTTCTTT. This codes for CASSPPGPAGTEAFF.

This clonotype was seen ten or more times. This chain joins TRBV2 and TRBJ1-2; D is unclear. In germline, CDR1 is SNHLY, CDR2 FYNNEI. V gave up 7 bases and J gave up 2 bases, with 5 bases separating them. This CDR3 has 11 residues. CDR3 amino acids: CASKGNYGYTF. CDR3 bases: TGTGCCAGCAAAGGGAACTATGGCTACACCTTC.

This clonotype was counted at least ten times. The genes are TRBV25-1 and TRBJ2-4; tentatively, D is TRBD1 or TRBD2 (6 bases each). Deletions cut 2 bases from V and 1 base from J, with 9 bases between. The CDR3 contains 15 residues. Germline V lookup: CDR1 MGHDK, CDR2 SYGVNS. CDR3 DNA sequence: TGTGCCAGCAGTGAAAGGGGGGCTGCCAAAAACATTCAGTACTTC. This sequence encodes CASSERGAAKNIQYF.

The V gene is TRBV20-1, the J gene TRBJ2-7; 11 nucleotides match TRBD2. CDR3 length equals 16 residues. After removal of 0 bases from V and 5 bases from J, the junction contained 9 bases not matched to a gene. The V gene's germline CDR1 is DFQATT and CDR2 SNEGSKA (reference sequence). The CDR3 DNA is TGCAGTGCTAGAGATCTACTAGCGGGAGACATCAACGAGCAGTACTTC. This gives the protein CSARDLLAGDINEQYF.

This clonotype has just a few counts. This sequence joins TRBV5-4 and TRBJ2-7; a possible D gene is TRBD2 (6 bases). Trimming pared 0 bases from V and 2 bases from J, leaving 12 bases between. This CDR3 region has 15 residues. Germline CDR1 SGHNT, CDR2 YYREEE (reference sequence). The CDR3 DNA is TGTGCCAGCAGCTTGGCCGGCGGGGTCACCTACGAGCAGTACTTC. Translation gives CASSLAGGVTYEQYF.

In this sample, this clonotype turned up many times. The chain couples TRBV6-2 or TRBV6-3 to TRBJ2-7; D unclear. The CDR3 has 11 residues. Germline assignment: CDR1 MNHEY and CDR2 SVGEGT. Between the trimmed V and J ends, which lost 7 bases and 2 bases, there was a span of 6 bases. CDR3 nucleotide sequence: TGTGCCAGCACACATGCCTACGAGCAGTACTTC. This translates into CASTHAYEQYF.

There are a few counts of this clonotype. The genes are TRBV12-3 or TRBV12-4 and TRBJ2-2; D may match TRBD1 or TRBD2 (5 bases each). The V and J ends lost 5 bases and 0 bases respectively, with 10 bases between them. This CDR3 is 15 amino acids long. This CDR3 is CASSPWGTNTGELFF. CDR3 coding DNA: TGTGCCAGCAGTCCATGGGGGACGAACACCGGGGAGCTGTTTTTT.

This clonotype was counted at least ten times. Germline and junction disagree at one end, which may indicate a read error. The chain links TRBV2 to TRBJ1-3; TRBD1 aligns across 10 bases. Germline values: CDR1 SNHLY, CDR2 FYNNEI. The CDR3 is 15 residues long. In nucleotides, the CDR3 is TGTGCCAGCAGCGAAGACAGGGGGCCTGGAAACACCATATATTTT. It is translated as CASSEDRGPGNTIYF.

There are many counts of this clonotype. This chain connects TRBV7-9 to TRBJ2-1, with 10 nucleotides matching TRBD1. This CDR3 contains 15 residues. Germline V CDR1 and CDR2: SEHNR, FQNEAQ (reference sequence). The V and J ends lost 5 bases and 7 bases, in that order; junction bases with no gene match: 8. The CDR3 region has the DNA TGTGCCAGCAGCCCCGGGACAGGGGTGTGGAATGAGCAGTTCTTC. Translation gives CASSPGTGVWNEQFF.

The sample holds many counts of this clonotype. The J gene is TRBJ2-5, the V gene TRBV7-9; no clear D gene. The CDR3 covers 14 residues. The germline V gene has CDR1 SEHNR and CDR2 FQNEAQ (reference sequence). Trimming cost V 5 bases and J 4 bases, with 14 bases left between them. The CDR3 DNA is TGTGCCAGCAGCCCAGGTTCTGGCGGAGAGACCCAGTACTTC. This gives the protein CASSPGSGGETQYF.

This chain uses TRBV5-1 with TRBJ1-2; 7 bases fit TRBD1. V was clipped by 7 bases and J by 8 bases; unmatched bases: 11. The CDR3 contains 13 residues. Germline V CDR1 and CDR2: SGHRS, YFSETQ. The CDR3 DNA sequence: TGCGCCAGCCATGGACAGGTTACTATGGGCTACACCTTC. Translation gives CASHGQVTMGYTF.

This clonotype came up many times. The chain's CDR3 is CAISESRVGDSYEQYF. The CDR3, as DNA: TGTGCCATCAGTGAGTCCAGGGTAGGGGACTCCTACGAGCAGTACTTC. The rearrangement links TRBV10-3 to TRBJ2-7; possibly TRBD1 for D (5 bases). Germline values: CDR1 ENHRY, CDR2 SYGVKD. The CDR3 contains 16 residues. V lost 0 bases and J 0 bases, leaving 12 bases between the germline ends.

J is TRBJ1-5 and V is TRBV25-1; perhaps TRBD1 as D (5 bases). V was pared by 4 bases and J by 5 bases, with 15 bases between. Germline CDR1 and CDR2: MGHDK and SYGVNS. The CDR3 sequence is 15 residues long. The CDR3 reads CASSGFGAAHQPQHF. CDR3 nucleotide sequence: TGTGCCAGCAGTGGATTTGGGGCAGCCCATCAGCCCCAGCATTTT.

At least ten counts were recorded for this clonotype. The chain links TRBV28 to TRBJ2-5, with no clear D. V lost 3 bases to trimming and J lost 5 bases, with 7 bases between them. CDR1 and CDR2 (germline): MDHEN, SYDVKM. The CDR3 is made up of 12 amino acids. The DNA for the CDR3 is TGTGCCAGCAGTTTTGTGGGGGAGACCCAGTACTTC. Translating it yields CASSFVGETQYF.

This clonotype was observed a handful of times. This chain joins TRBV4-1 and TRBJ2-1; D is uncertain. CDR3 length: 12 amino acids. V was trimmed by 1 base and J by 5 bases, leaving 3 bases between them. Germline V gene data show CDR1 as MGHRA and CDR2 as YSYEKL. The CDR3 DNA follows: TGCGCCAGCAGCCAAGGAGACAATGAGCAGTTCTTC. This translates into CASSQGDNEQFF.

This clonotype came up many times. The rearrangement links TRBV7-6 to TRBJ2-3, with no clear D. V was pared by 4 bases and J by 3 bases, with 14 bases between. The V gene's germline CDR1 is SGHVS and CDR2 FNYEAQ. This CDR3 is 15 amino acids long. This chain's CDR3 is CASSSTWSGTDTQYF. CDR3 DNA: TGTGCCAGCAGCTCGACCTGGAGTGGTACAGATACGCAGTATTTT.

The chain couples TRBV5-1 to TRBJ1-1; a weak D match, TRBD1 (5 bases). V lost 4 bases, J lost 6 bases, and 16 bases lay in between. Germline CDR1 SGHRS, CDR2 YFSETQ. The CDR3 totals 14 residues. This CDR3 is CASSGETVRAEAFF. The CDR3 DNA follows: TGCGCCAGCAGCGGGGAGACAGTTCGCGCTGAAGCTTTCTTT.

This chain joins TRBV28 and TRBJ1-3, with D possibly matching TRBD1 (5 bases). CDR1 is MDHEN and CDR2 is SYDVKM in the germline V gene. The CDR3 is 14 amino acids. V was cut by 6 bases and J by 6 bases, with 15 bases left in between. The CDR3 region is CASSHSSGPNTIYF. CDR3 bases: TGTGCCAGCAGCCACTCCTCGGGGCCAAACACCATATATTTT.

This clonotype showed up just a few times. CDR3 region: CSAVPGGSQGLPQHF. The CDR3 DNA reads as TGCAGTGCCGTCCCCGGGGGCAGCCAAGGGCTGCCCCAGCATTTT. This chain uses TRBV20-1 with TRBJ1-5; D is possibly TRBD1 (6 bases). V dropped 6 bases and J dropped 9 bases, with 24 bases sitting between them. The germline CDR1 and CDR2 sequences are DFQATT and SNEGSKA (reference sequence). This CDR3 is 15 amino acids long.

The chain recombines TRBV5-5 with TRBJ1-1, with D unresolved. The V end lost 3 bases, the J end lost 1 base, and 16 bases lay between the germline ends. The germline CDR1 and CDR2 sequences are SGHKS and YYEKEE (reference sequence). CDR3 length equals 16 residues. The DNA of the CDR3 is TGTGCCAGCAGCTCGAATTCGGGCTGGGGGAACACTGAAGCTTTCTTT. Protein product: CASSSNSGWGNTEAFF.

The chain combines TRBV19 with TRBJ2-7; D is perhaps TRBD1 or TRBD2 (5 bases each). In germline, CDR1 is LNHDA, CDR2 SQIVND (reference sequence). Trimming took 6 bases from V and 2 from J, leaving 11 bases between them. The CDR3 is made up of 13 amino acids. Here the CDR3 DNA reads TGTGCCAGTAGCTGGGACGCCACCTACGAGCAGTACTTC. Its translation: CASSWDATYEQYF.

This clonotype occurred many times. The chain employs TRBV10-3 and TRBJ2-2; 7 bases map to TRBD2. The CDR3 runs 19 residues. V was pared by 7 bases and J by 2 bases, with 19 bases of the junction left unmatched. The V gene's germline CDR1 is ENHRY and CDR2 SYGVKD. The DNA for the CDR3 is TGTGCCATCAATAGAGGTGGCTCCGGGGAGGGGATAAACACCGGGGAGCTGTTTTTT. Its translation is CAINRGGSGEGINTGELFF.

The chain couples TRBV7-2 to TRBJ2-3, with a weak D call TRBD1 (5 bases). This CDR3 has 11 residues. V was cut by 5 bases and J by 12 bases, with 12 bases left in between. Germline values: CDR1 SGHTA, CDR2 FQGNSA. CDR3 sequence reads: CASSRWGPQYF. DNA for the CDR3: TGTGCCAGCAGCCGCTGGGGCCCACAGTATTTT.

This rearrangement joins TRBV18 to TRBJ1-5; tentatively, D is TRBD1 (5 bases). Trimming took off 4 bases at V and 7 bases at J, with 17 bases between the two ends. From germline, CDR1 is KGHSH and CDR2 LQKENI. CDR3 size: 15 residues. CDR3 protein: CASSRDFLVGQPQHF. Written as DNA, the CDR3 is TGTGCCAGCTCACGGGACTTCCTTGTGGGGCAGCCCCAGCATTTT.

This clonotype was recorded many times. The rearrangement links TRBV20-1 to TRBJ2-7, with TRBD2 as a possible D gene (6 bases). The CDR3 contains 14 residues. Germline assignment: CDR1 DFQATT and CDR2 SNEGSKA (reference sequence). V lost 5 bases and J 0 bases, leaving 14 bases between the germline ends. The DNA for the CDR3 is TGCAGTGCTCGAGGGGACTCAAGCTCCTACGAGCAGTACGTC. Translation: CSARGDSSSYEQYV.

This clonotype appeared many times. The chain couples TRBV6-2 or TRBV6-3 to TRBJ2-5; maybe TRBD1 (5 bases). From germline, CDR1 is MNHEY and CDR2 SVGEGT. V lost 6 bases, J lost 3 bases, and 11 bases lay in between. The CDR3 extends over 13 amino acids. In nucleotides, the CDR3 is TGTGCCAGCAGGAGGACATTCGAAGAGACCCAGTACTTC. Its translation: CASRRTFEETQYF.

This clonotype was recorded many times. The chain recombines TRBV5-5 with TRBJ2-2, with a possible D match to TRBD2 (6 bases). This CDR3 spans 15 amino acids. Per germline, CDR1 SGHKS and CDR2 YYEKEE (reference sequence). V lost 5 bases to trimming and J lost 6 bases, with 17 bases between them. This chain's CDR3 is CASSPTRTQSGELFF. CDR3 coding DNA: TGTGCCAGCAGTCCGACTAGAACTCAGTCCGGGGAGCTGTTTTTT.

This clonotype has more than one count but fewer than ten. The CDR3 DNA follows: TGCAGCGGAACCCTAGCGGGAGCGGGGTATGAGCAGTTCTTC. This translates into CSGTLAGAGYEQFF. The V and J genes are TRBV29-1 and TRBJ2-1, with 10 bases aligning to TRBD2. The trim removed 7 bases at V and 8 bases at J, leaving 11 bases unmatched. CDR3 length: 14 residues. The germline CDR1 and CDR2 sequences are SQVTM and ANQGSEA.

This clonotype was seen at least ten times. V gene TRBV19 combines with J gene TRBJ2-7; the D call may be TRBD1 or TRBD2 (5 bases each). V was shortened by 7 bases and J by 6 bases, with 13 bases between the two germline ends. Germline CDR1 and CDR2: LNHDA and SQIVND (reference sequence). This CDR3 comprises 12 residues. The CDR3 is CASTQVGVEQYV. For the CDR3, the DNA is TGTGCCAGTACCCAGGTGGGGGTCGAGCAGTACGTC.

This clonotype was counted at least ten times. The chain carries TRBV6-1 and TRBJ2-3; the match to TRBD2 covers 7 bases. Germline lookup yields CDR1 MNHNS and CDR2 SASEGT. The junction had 0 bases not matched to a gene; V was cut back by 0 bases and J by 0 bases. The CDR3 spans 15 residues. CDR3 nucleotides: TGTGCCAGCAGTGAAGCTAGCGGGAGCACAGATACGCAGTATTTT. This sequence encodes CASSEASGSTDTQYF.